The sequence of this T cell receptor beta chain was determined in a study of T-cell memory formation after mild COVID-19. Study information: For the most part, TCR clusters were specific to one donor.

The 5'RACE method, run with constant-segment primers, produced TCR alpha and TCR beta cDNA libraries (carrying sample barcodes and UMIs). TCRdb redid the calling of the 5' RACE reads with MiXCR, one entry per CDR3 protein. The sample has a few hundred thousand distinct CDR3 sequences; around 8% are singletons. This clonotype was seen only a few times. What it binds is not known. Findings and caveats of the study: Among contracting clones, CD4+ were mainly CM/EM and CD8+ enriched in EMRA. In pre-infection memory, a portion of responding clones appeared, which suggested that cross-reactive memory joined.

This CDR3 region has 14 residues. V was cut by 2 bases and J by 2 bases, with 9 bases left in between. Germline V gene lookup returns CDR1 SGHTA and CDR2 FQGNSA. This sequence joins TRBV7-2 and TRBJ1-2, with D unclear. The sequence was obtained from a young man who had mild COVID-19 (a few samples of this study predate the infection). Cell type and time point are not known. Sequences were obtained from PBMCs or a T cell subset sorted from them (not recorded which). In DNA form, the CDR3 reads TGTGCCAGCAGCTTACGGGCCGGAAACTATGGCTACACCTTC. It specifies CASSLRAGNYGYTF.